Reported below is one T cell receptor beta chain. The junction departs from germline at one end; a sequencing error may be responsible. Looked up from germline, CDR1 is LNHDA and CDR2 is SQIVND (reference sequence). The CDR3 totals 16 residues. The sample comes from a study of blood T cell repertoires in COVID-19. Across the whole study: Samples representing acute and convalescent COVID-19 were sourced from the United States, Italy and Spain. Sample material is recorded as cDNA or gDNA derived from T cells, B-cell-depleted T cells, or PBMCs.

The authors' processing: Cell counts per sample came from amplifying reference gene primers. Sequencing used immunoSEQ multiplex PCR; TCRdb keeps in-frame clones, though not all of them. The DNA was the basis for D and trimming; V, J and clone size are from that table. This sample yields tens of thousands of clones, of which approximately 82% are seen a single time; more than 1% belongs to the top ten. The chain couples TRBV19 to TRBJ1-1; 7 bases map to TRBD1. The sequencing input was peripheral blood. The TCR sequence derives from a woman of 80 years or more with acute or convalescent COVID-19. This CDR3 is CASSITGVDVKTEAFF. CDR3 in DNA: TGTGCCAGTAGTATAACAGGGGTGGACGTGAAAACTGAAGCTTTCTTT.